This T cell receptor (beta chain) was documented in a study of T-cell reconstitution after alpha-beta-depleted transplantation in children. This CDR3 is built from 15 residues. The ends lost 9 bases at V and 3 bases at J; junction bases unmatched: 8. The germline gives CDR1 KGHDR, CDR2 SFDVKD. Unique molecular identifiers were built into the TCRbeta library. TCRdb recomputed calls from the PCR reads with MiXCR, one row per CDR3 protein. The sample holds roughly 100,000 distinct CDR3 sequences, over 6% seen once. The chain carries TRBV24-1 and TRBJ1-5, with 9 bases lining up with TRBD1. The source is a boy aged 2 to 10 with acute lymphoblastic leukemia, due to receive a stem cell transplant. This material consisted of PBMCs, taken before TCRalphabeta/CD19-depleted stem cell transplant. The CDR3 DNA reads as TGTGCCACCCCCAGCGGGACAGGGTACAATCAGCCCCAGCATTTT. It yields the protein CATPSGTGYNQPQHF.